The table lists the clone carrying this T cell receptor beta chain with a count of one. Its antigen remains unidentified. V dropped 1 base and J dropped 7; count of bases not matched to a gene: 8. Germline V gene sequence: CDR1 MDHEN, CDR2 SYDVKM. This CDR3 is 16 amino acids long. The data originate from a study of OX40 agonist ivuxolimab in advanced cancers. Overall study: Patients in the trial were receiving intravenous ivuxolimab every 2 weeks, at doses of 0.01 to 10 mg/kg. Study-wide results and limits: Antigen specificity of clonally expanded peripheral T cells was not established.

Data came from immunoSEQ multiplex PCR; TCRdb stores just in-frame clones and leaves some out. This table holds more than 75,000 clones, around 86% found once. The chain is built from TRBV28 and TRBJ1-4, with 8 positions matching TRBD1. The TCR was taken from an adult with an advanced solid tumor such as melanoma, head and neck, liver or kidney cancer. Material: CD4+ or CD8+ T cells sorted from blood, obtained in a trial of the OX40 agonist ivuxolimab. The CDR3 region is CASSLSSTGAREKLFF. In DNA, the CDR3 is TGTGCCAGCAGTTTATCTTCGACAGGGGCCCGTGAAAAACTGTTTTTT.